This passage covers 27 T cell receptor beta chains from one sample sequenced in a study of blood T cells in healthy people across ages. Primed by a sample-barcoded 5' primer and a J-beta primer mix, a second PCR proceeded for 7 to 11 cycles. TCRdb processed the 5' RACE reads anew with MiXCR; each CDR3 protein has one entry. Altogether 1.8 million or so distinct CDR3 sequences are present, about two fifths being singletons, with the ten largest covering under 30%. The sequencing input was blood. The source of these receptors is a human donor in good health.

The chain couples TRBV7-2 to TRBJ1-4; 7 bases fit TRBD1. With 5 bases clipped from V and 7 bases from J, the junction kept 7 bases outside the gene matches. Germline assignment: CDR1 SGHTA and CDR2 FQGNSA. This CDR3 has 14 amino acids. The CDR3 DNA follows: TGTGCCAGCAGCCCCAGGGGGATAGGTGAAAAACTGTTTTTT. It translates to CASSPRGIGEKLFF.

Concerning this clonotype: Relative to the germline gene, one junction end is altered; a read error may explain this. The chain employs TRBV24-1 and TRBJ2-1; D unresolved. Germline V lookup: CDR1 KGHDR, CDR2 SFDVKD. This CDR3 has 13 residues. In DNA form, the CDR3 reads TGTACCACCAGCCCCGGGCCTTACAATGAGCAGTTCTTC. Translating it yields CTTSPGPYNEQFF.

J is TRBJ2-5 and V is TRBV6-1; tentatively, D is TRBD1 or TRBD2 (6 bases each). The CDR3 spans 16 residues. V was pared by 10 bases and J by 5 bases, with 26 bases between. Germline CDR1 is MNHNS and CDR2 is SASEGT. This CDR3 is CAIQNDGGPGRETQYF. CDR3 bases: TGTGCCATCCAAAACGACGGGGGCCCCGGTAGGGAGACCCAGTACTTC.

A few counts support this clonotype. The rearrangement joins TRBV12-3 or TRBV12-4 to TRBJ2-4; 9 bases agree with TRBD1. The J call is uncertain, as TRBJ2-7 better fits the DNA end. This CDR3 is built from 15 residues. The CDR3 DNA follows: TGTGCCAGCAGTTTACAGGGACAGGGAAGCGTCGAGCAGTACTTC. Translated: CASSLQGQGSVEQYF.

In this sample, this clonotype turned up a few times. The CDR3 bases are TGTGCCATCGCGGGGAGAAGCACAGATACGCAGTATTTT. Its protein product is CAIAGRSTDTQYF. J is TRBJ2-3 and V is TRBV10-3; D possibly corresponds to TRBD2 (6 bases). This CDR3 has 13 residues. CDR1 and CDR2 (germline): ENHRY, SYGVKD. V lost 8 bases to trimming and J lost 0 bases, with 9 bases between them.

With respect to this clonotype: A much larger clone lies one base from this, so it may be a read error. V is TRBV29-1 and J is TRBJ2-4, with TRBD1 identical over 7 bases. The germline CDR1 and CDR2 sequences are SQVTM and ANQGSEA. The CDR3 is 14 amino acids. With V trimmed by 8 bases and J by 13 bases, 20 bases remained unmatched. The CDR3, as DNA: TGCAGCACCCGAAACAGGGGCTCCTACAATGAGCAGTACTTC. Translating it yields CSTRNRGSYNEQYF.

The table lists this clonotype with a few counts. The genes are TRBV7-3 and TRBJ1-1; D remains unclear. CDR1 is SGHTA, CDR2 FQGTGA, per germline. V lost 6 bases and J 1 base, leaving 12 bases between the germline ends. The CDR3 spans 14 residues. The CDR3 region has the DNA TGTGCCAGCAGGTTTTCTGCCACGAACACTGAAGCTTTCTTT. Encoded protein: CASRFSATNTEAFF.

The V gene is TRBV4-3, the J gene TRBJ2-7, with TRBD1 identical over 7 bases. Germline V lookup: CDR1 LGHNA, CDR2 YSLEER. CDR3 length: 15 residues. V shed 1 base and J 4 bases; nucleotides not matched to a gene: 7. This chain's CDR3 is CASSQAQGIEYEQYF. CDR3 bases: TGCGCCAGCAGCCAAGCACAGGGGATCGAGTACGAGCAGTACTTC.

About this clonotype: Mismatch with germline at one junction end may stem from a read error. The rearrangement joins TRBV12-3 or TRBV12-4 to TRBJ2-7; 9 positions agree with TRBD1. The CDR3 covers 16 residues. CDR3 sequence (DNA): TGTACCAGCAGTTCCACCGGGACAGGGCGGGTAGATGAGCAGTACTTC. Translation gives CTSSSTGTGRVDEQYF.

This clonotype has just a few counts. This CDR3 is CASRSHWGANIQYF. Here the CDR3 DNA reads TGTGCCAGCAGATCCCATTGGGGGGCGAACATTCAGTACTTC. The rearrangement uses TRBV7-9 and TRBJ2-4; D possibly matches TRBD1 or TRBD2 (6 bases each). The length of the CDR3 is 14 residues. Germline values: CDR1 SEHNR, CDR2 FQNEAQ (reference sequence). The germline V and J ends were trimmed by 6 bases and 7 bases, with 16 bases remaining between them.

A few counts support this clonotype. One end of the junction does not line up with germline, which may come from a read error. This rearrangement joins TRBV4-3 to TRBJ2-3, with D hard to call. The CDR3 has 15 residues. Germline-derived CDR1 and CDR2 are LGHNA and YSLEER. CDR3 sequence: CASSQAPGSTDTRYF. The CDR3 DNA reads as TGCGCCAGCAGCCAAGCGCCAGGAAGCACAGATACGCGGTATTTT.

This clonotype turned up a few times. The chain has TRBV18 and TRBJ2-3; 7 bases agree with TRBD1. After removal of 1 base from V and 0 bases from J, the junction contained 1 base not matched to a gene. Per the germline V gene, CDR1 is KGHSH and CDR2 is LQKENI. The CDR3 contains 15 residues. CDR3 amino acids: CASSPQTGSTDTQYF. Here the CDR3 DNA reads TGTGCCAGCTCACCACAGACAGGGAGCACAGATACGCAGTATTTT.

The chain couples TRBV7-2 to TRBJ2-5, with TRBD2 matching 15 bases. The CDR3 sequence is 13 residues long. V shed 5 bases and J 14 bases; nucleotides not matched to a gene: 6. From germline, CDR1 is SGHTA and CDR2 FQGNSA. CDR3 sequence: CASSPGLAGGLYF. CDR3 DNA: TGTGCCAGCAGCCCGGGACTAGCGGGGGGCCTCTACTTC.

The chain joins TRBV20-1 to TRBJ2-7; weak D call: TRBD1 (5 bases). The CDR3 totals 17 residues. V was shortened by 0 bases and J by 7 bases, with 25 bases between the two germline ends. Germline-derived CDR1 and CDR2 are DFQATT and SNEGSKA (reference sequence). The CDR3 here is CSARDFGRVLGDNEQYF. In nucleotides, the CDR3 is TGCAGTGCTAGAGACTTTGGCAGGGTCCTAGGAGACAATGAGCAGTACTTC.

This clonotype was counted a few times. The rearrangement uses TRBV4-2 and TRBJ2-1; 7 bases line up with TRBD2. J was trimmed by 5 bases and V by 4 bases; bases with no gene match: 11. The CDR3 totals 16 residues. The germline CDR1 and CDR2 sequences are LGHNA and YNFKEQ. The CDR3 spells CASSLPEPGGNNEQFF. The CDR3 bases are TGTGCCAGCAGCCTTCCCGAGCCGGGGGGTAACAATGAGCAGTTCTTC.

There are many counts of this clonotype. This sequence joins TRBV5-1 and TRBJ2-3; a weak D match, TRBD2 (6 bases). Germline CDR1 and CDR2: SGHRS and YFSETQ. V was pared by 3 bases and J by 2 bases, with 16 bases between. The CDR3 contains 16 residues. Written as DNA, the CDR3 is TGCGCCAGCAGCTCGGGACTCAGCGCACACACAGATACGCAGTATTTT. Encoded protein: CASSSGLSAHTDTQYF.

The chain recombines TRBV10-3 with TRBJ2-3, with 10 bases that match TRBD2. Trimming at V came to 5 bases and at J to 5 bases, leaving 13 bases not matched to a gene. Germline V lookup: CDR1 ENHRY, CDR2 SYGVKD. There are 17 residues in the CDR3. CDR3 protein: CAISIAGTSGAQDTQYF. In DNA, the CDR3 is TGTGCCATCAGTATAGCCGGAACTAGCGGGGCCCAAGATACGCAGTATTTT.

This clonotype was found a few times. The rearrangement links TRBV6-2 or TRBV6-3 to TRBJ1-1; 8 bases align to TRBD1. Germline V gene lookup returns CDR1 MNHEY and CDR2 SVGEGT. Unmatched junction bases numbered 5, after V lost 10 bases and J lost 4 bases. The CDR3 length is 12 residues. The CDR3, as DNA: TGTGCCATCGCAACAGGGGGCACTGAAGCTTTCTTT. Protein sequence: CAIATGGTEAFF.

This clonotype showed up just a few times. The chain recombines TRBV18 with TRBJ2-6; D gene uncertain. There are 16 residues in the CDR3. V lost 2 bases to trimming and J lost 4 bases, with 12 bases between them. Germline CDR1 and CDR2: KGHSH and LQKENI. The CDR3 DNA is TGTGCCAGCTCACCATCTCTCGAGTCCGGGGCCAACGTCCTGACTTTC. It encodes CASSPSLESGANVLTF.

The gene calls are TRBV7-9 and TRBJ2-4; 9 bases map to TRBD1. V was clipped by 7 bases and J by 4 bases; unmatched bases: 8. CDR1 SEHNR and CDR2 FQNEAQ come from the germline V gene (reference sequence). This CDR3 has 15 amino acids. CDR3 DNA: TGTGCCAGCACCCCATCCGGGACAGGGAAAAACATTCAGTACTTC. Translated: CASTPSGTGKNIQYF.

This sequence joins TRBV7-2 and TRBJ2-1; 7 nucleotides agree with TRBD2. CDR3 size: 14 residues. The germline CDR1 and CDR2 sequences are SGHTA and FQGNSA. Trimming removed 3 bases from V and 9 bases from J; junction bases left unmatched: 8. CDR3 sequence: CASSLNGGTGEQFF. CDR3 nucleotides: TGTGCCAGCAGCTTGAACGGGGGGACGGGTGAGCAGTTCTTC.

V gene TRBV7-2 combines with J gene TRBJ2-1; D is unresolved. V shed 1 base and J shed 5 bases, with 9 bases lying between them. Germline V lookup: CDR1 SGHTA, CDR2 FQGNSA. There are 14 residues in the CDR3. DNA for the CDR3: TGTGCCAGCAGCTTAGGGGCTAGGCACAATGAGCAGTTCTTC. The encoded protein is CASSLGARHNEQFF.

The chain is built from TRBV7-2 and TRBJ2-3; 8 nucleotides agree with TRBD2. The length of the CDR3 is 16 residues. Unmatched junction bases numbered 7, after V lost 1 base and J lost 4 bases. The V gene's germline CDR1 is SGHTA and CDR2 FQGNSA. DNA for the CDR3: TGTGCCAGCAGCTTAGACGGGGGGGCGGGGTCAGATACGCAGTATTTT. Translation gives CASSLDGGAGSDTQYF. Using reference TRBV7-2 and TRBJ2-3 for the parts outside the CDR3, the full variable domain is GAGVSQSPSNKVTEKGKDVELRCDPISGHTALYWYRQSLGQGLEFLIYFQGNSAPDKSGLPSDRFSAERTGGSVSTLTIQRTQQEDSAVYLCASSLDGGAGSDTQYFGPGTRLTVL.

The gene calls are TRBV20-1 and TRBJ1-2; D ambiguous. This CDR3 is built from 12 residues. V dropped 6 bases and J dropped 4 bases, with 12 bases sitting between them. The V gene's germline CDR1 is DFQATT and CDR2 SNEGSKA (reference sequence). The CDR3 region is CSATPVTYGYTF. The CDR3, as DNA: TGCAGTGCAACGCCCGTGACCTATGGCTACACCTTC.

This clonotype was counted only a few times. The chain couples TRBV7-2 to TRBJ2-1; D possibly corresponds to TRBD2 (6 bases). The V end lost 1 base, the J end lost 15 bases, and 19 bases lay between the germline ends. The germline gives CDR1 SGHTA, CDR2 FQGNSA. This CDR3 comprises 14 residues. The CDR3 sequence is CASSLGSGVQEGFF. In DNA, the CDR3 is TGTGCCAGCAGCTTAGGTAGTGGTGTGCAGGAGGGGTTCTTC.

The chain uses TRBV7-2 and TRBJ2-3, with TRBD1 as a possible D gene (5 bases). The CDR3 covers 17 residues. Germline V gene sequence: CDR1 SGHTA, CDR2 FQGNSA. V was shortened by 1 base and J by 0 bases, with 14 bases between the two germline ends. The CDR3 DNA is TGTGCCAGCAGCTTAGTTCGGCAGGGTCGTAGCACAGATACGCAGTATTTT. It translates to CASSLVRQGRSTDTQYF.

This clonotype occurred once. CDR3 loop: CASSFPPPGYNEQFF. The CDR3 DNA sequence: TGTGCCAGCAGTTTTCCGCCGCCAGGGTACAATGAGCAGTTCTTC. This chain connects TRBV12-3 or TRBV12-4 to TRBJ2-1; possible D gene TRBD1, 5 bases. The CDR3 sequence is 15 residues long. Trimming cost V 3 bases and J 4 bases, with 13 bases left between them.